This passage covers 28 T cell receptor beta chains from one sample sequenced in a study of cytomegalovirus exposure and HLA in healthy donors. It was with 60 Vbeta and 13 Jbeta primers that the PCR ran. Repertoires were generated with immunoSEQ multiplex PCR, while TCRdb's copy carries only in-frame clones and drops some. The sample shows some 150,000 clones, 60% to 80% of them seen only once. Sequenced: PBMCs. These receptors were taken from a woman in her 30s in good health and CMV-seronegative.

The rearrangement links TRBV4-3 to TRBJ2-7, with 7 bases identical to TRBD1. V shed 2 bases, J shed 5 bases, and the junction held 9 bases outside the gene matches. The CDR3 has 15 residues. The germline V gene has CDR1 LGHNA and CDR2 YSLEER. The CDR3 reads CASSQLTGTVDEQYF. For the CDR3, the DNA is TGCGCCAGCAGCCAATTGACCGGGACAGTGGACGAGCAGTACTTC.

This sequence joins TRBV30 and TRBJ1-2; D is uncertain. The V and J ends lost 8 bases and 4 bases respectively, with 11 bases between them. The CDR3 totals 11 residues. Germline CDR1 and CDR2: GTSNPN and SVGIG (reference sequence). The CDR3 DNA reads TGTGCCGGGCAGCTTCCCTATGGCTACACCTTC. Translating gives CAGQLPYGYTF.

The rearrangement joins TRBV10-1 to TRBJ1-4; D remains ambiguous. The germline V and J ends were trimmed by 5 bases and 1 base, with 2 bases remaining between them. The germline CDR1 and CDR2 sequences are WNHNN and SYGVQD (reference sequence). This CDR3 spans 12 amino acids. This chain's CDR3 is CASSQTNEKLFF. The CDR3 coding sequence is TGCGCCAGCAGTCAAACTAATGAAAAACTGTTTTTT.

This chain connects TRBV9 to TRBJ2-3, with a possible D match to TRBD2 (5 bases). CDR3 length: 17 residues. CDR1 and CDR2 (germline): SGDLS, YYNGEE. V lost 0 bases to trimming and J lost 5 bases, with 19 bases between them. CDR3 bases: TGTGCCAGCAGCGTAGTGACGGGCGAGGGCACCAGAGATACGCAGTATTTT. Residues: CASSVVTGEGTRDTQYF. The whole variable domain, remainder taken from reference TRBV9 and TRBJ2-3, is DSGVTQTPKHLITATGQRVTLRCSPRSGDLSVYWYQQSLDQGLQFLIQYYNGEERAKGNILERFSAQQFPDLHSELNLSSLELGDSALYFCASSVVTGEGTRDTQYFGPGTRLTVL.

About this clone: One junction end does not reproduce the germline sequence, and a read error may be involved. The rearrangement joins TRBV7-7 to TRBJ1-3; D possibly corresponds to TRBD1 (5 bases). Germline V gene sequence: CDR1 SSHAT, CDR2 FNYEAQ (reference sequence). The CDR3 has 15 amino acids. CDR3 loop: CASSETATPGNTIYF. CDR3 sequence (DNA): TGTGCTAGCAGCGAGACAGCCACTCCTGGAAACACCATATATTTT.

The chain combines TRBV6-1 with TRBJ2-7; tentatively, D is TRBD1 (6 bases). Germline V lookup: CDR1 MNHNS, CDR2 SASEGT. This CDR3 contains 13 residues. V lost 8 bases and J 2 bases, leaving 13 bases between the germline ends. CDR3 nucleotide sequence: TGTGCCAGCGGTTCGGGACACCCCTACGAGCAGTACTTC. Its protein is CASGSGHPYEQYF.

The J gene is TRBJ1-1, the V gene TRBV21-1; the table's TRBD1 call for D was not verified on the DNA. TRBV21-1 is recorded as a pseudogene. The CDR3 has 14 amino acids. This CDR3 reads CASSTWEGGTEAFF. In DNA form, the CDR3 reads TGTGCCAGCAGCACCTGGGAAGGGGGCACTGAAGCTTTCTTT.

V is TRBV5-6 and J is TRBJ2-7; maybe TRBD2 (6 bases). CDR3 length: 15 amino acids. V was clipped by 2 bases and J by 2 bases, with 14 bases between them. CDR1 and CDR2 (germline): SGHDT, YYEEEE. The CDR3 region has the DNA TGTGCCAGCAGCTTAGGCCGTGGGGGGACCTACGAGCAGTACTTC. It is translated as CASSLGRGGTYEQYF.

The CDR3 loop reads CASSATGGGGYTF. Here the CDR3 DNA reads TGCGCCAGCAGCGCCACAGGGGGTGGAGGCTACACCTTC. The genes are TRBV4-3 and TRBJ1-2, with TRBD1 identical over 8 bases. Per germline, CDR1 LGHNA and CDR2 YSLEER. Trimming took 5 bases from V and 8 from J; bases not matched to a gene: 7. The CDR3 length is 13 residues.

In this sample, this clone turned up a few times. The chain is built from TRBV7-2 and TRBJ2-5; 9 nucleotides agree with TRBD1. Trimming took 5 bases from V and 5 from J; bases not matched to a gene: 3. Germline lookup yields CDR1 SGHTA and CDR2 FQGNSA. The length of the CDR3 is 13 residues. In DNA form, the CDR3 reads TGTGCCAGCAGCCTAGGACAGGGGGAGACCCAGTACTTC. Amino acids: CASSLGQGETQYF.

The chain links TRBV27 to TRBJ1-1, with 7 positions matching TRBD1. The CDR3 is 13 amino acids. CDR1 is MNHEY, CDR2 SMNVEV, per germline (reference sequence). Trimming at V came to 10 bases and at J to 1 base, leaving 6 bases not matched to a gene. Here the CDR3 DNA reads TGTGCCACGTCAGACAGGGAGAACACTGAAGCTTTCTTT. This sequence encodes CATSDRENTEAFF.

V and J are TRBV6-6 and TRBJ1-3; 9 bases map to TRBD1. The germline V gene encodes CDR1 MNHNY and CDR2 SVGAGI (reference sequence). After removal of 6 bases from V and 4 bases from J, the junction contained 10 bases not matched to a gene. The CDR3 spans 16 residues. DNA of the CDR3: TGTGCCAGCAGACGCGGACAGGGGCTTGACGGAAACACCATATATTTT. It is translated as CASRRGQGLDGNTIYF.

There are a few counts of this clone. The J gene is TRBJ1-5, the V gene TRBV6-1; D is possibly TRBD1 (5 bases). Germline CDR1 MNHNS, CDR2 SASEGT. Trimming pared 3 bases from V and 7 bases from J, leaving 13 bases between. The CDR3 covers 14 residues. CDR3 region: CASSDEVGVQPQHF. The CDR3 bases are TGTGCCAGCAGTGATGAAGTAGGGGTCCAGCCCCAGCATTTT.

This clone was recorded only once. The CDR3 DNA is TGTGCCAGCAGTGAGACTTGGCGACAGGGGGCAAATGGCTACACCTTC. Translating gives CASSETWRQGANGYTF. The chain couples TRBV2 to TRBJ1-2, with TRBD1 identical over 10 bases. Germline V gives CDR1 SNHLY, CDR2 FYNNEI. The CDR3 contains 16 residues. V gave up 3 bases and J gave up 6 bases; unmatched junction bases: 10.

The chain recombines TRBV7-3 with TRBJ1-1, with a weak D call TRBD1 (6 bases). Germline CDR1 is SGHTA and CDR2 is FQGTGA. V lost 2 bases to trimming and J lost 6 bases, with 16 bases between them. The CDR3 extends over 15 amino acids. CDR3 nucleotides: TGTGCCAGCAGCTTATTTTTGGGGGCGCAGGCTGAAGCTTTCTTT. Amino acid sequence: CASSLFLGAQAEAFF.

This sequence joins TRBV27 and TRBJ1-1; no firm D call. This CDR3 is 13 amino acids long. The germline V gene encodes CDR1 MNHEY and CDR2 SMNVEV (reference sequence). Between the trimmed V and J ends, which lost 4 bases and 2 bases, there was a span of 8 bases. This CDR3 reads CASSSHINTEAFF. Here the CDR3 DNA reads TGTGCCAGCAGTTCCCACATCAACACTGAAGCTTTCTTT.

The rearrangement joins TRBV19 to TRBJ1-5, with TRBD1 matching 8 bases. Losses at the gene ends were 2 bases for V and 11 bases for J; bases not matched to a gene: 5. The V gene's germline CDR1 is LNHDA and CDR2 SQIVND (reference sequence). CDR3 length: 13 amino acids. The CDR3 coding sequence is TGTGCCAGTAGTATACCTCGGACAGGGACCCAGCATTTT. Its translation is CASSIPRTGTQHF.

The chain combines TRBV5-4 with TRBJ1-1, with 9 bases fitting TRBD1. The V gene's germline CDR1 is SGHNT and CDR2 YYREEE (reference sequence). V trimming: 6 bases; J trimming: 11 bases; junction bases outside the gene matches: 11. CDR3 length: 13 amino acids. The CDR3 sequence: CASKTTGGEPAFF. CDR3 coding DNA: TGTGCCAGCAAGACGACAGGGGGAGAACCGGCTTTCTTT.

This chain joins TRBV27 and TRBJ2-7; 10 bases match TRBD1. The V and J ends lost 0 bases and 2 bases, in that order; junction bases with no gene match: 7. Germline V gene lookup returns CDR1 MNHEY and CDR2 SMNVEV (reference sequence). CDR3 length: 17 amino acids. The CDR3 nucleotides are TGTGCCAGCAGTTTATCGGGACAGGGGTTGAGGACCTACGAGCAGTACTTC. Its protein product is CASSLSGQGLRTYEQYF.

The chain links TRBV19 to TRBJ1-5; 8 nucleotides agree with TRBD1. V dropped 5 bases and J dropped 6; count of bases not matched to a gene: 3. Germline-derived CDR1 and CDR2 are LNHDA and SQIVND (reference sequence). The CDR3 spans 13 residues. CDR3 loop: CASSAGGGQPQHF. The DNA of the CDR3 is TGTGCCAGTAGTGCAGGGGGCGGTCAGCCCCAGCATTTT.

Comment on this clone: Different DNA sequences within this sample yield the same CDR3. The J gene is TRBJ1-2, the V gene TRBV29-1; 8 nucleotides line up with TRBD1. CDR1 and CDR2 (germline): SQVTM, ANQGSEA. Trimming at V came to 6 bases and at J to 7 bases, leaving 1 base not matched to a gene. The CDR3 is 10 amino acids. In DNA form, the CDR3 reads TGCAGCGTAGACAGGGGTGGCTACACCTTC. Translating it yields CSVDRGGYTF.

Only a few counts were recorded for this clone. This rearrangement joins TRBV5-5 to TRBJ1-6, with D perhaps matching TRBD1 (5 bases). This CDR3 has 19 residues. CDR1 is SGHKS and CDR2 is YYEKEE in the germline V gene (reference sequence). Trimming left V 4 bases short and J 7 bases short, with 27 bases between. CDR3 sequence: CASSVDGTALMGGNSPLHF. CDR3 bases: TGTGCCAGCAGCGTGGACGGGACGGCCCTCATGGGGGGGAATTCACCCCTCCACTTT.

This CDR3 is CASSRRLAGDTGELFF. The CDR3, as DNA: TGTGCCAGCAGCCGTAGACTAGCGGGGGACACCGGGGAGCTGTTTTTT. The chain combines TRBV11-3 with TRBJ2-2; 12 bases agree with TRBD2. Germline V CDR1 and CDR2: SGHNT, YENEEA. J lost 3 bases, V lost 5 bases, and 4 bases had no gene match. The CDR3 sequence is 16 residues long.

This sequence joins TRBV29-1 and TRBJ2-5; D is possibly TRBD2 (6 bases). Germline-derived CDR1 and CDR2 are SQVTM and ANQGSEA. The CDR3 runs to 12 residues. The CDR3 here is CSSSGVEETQYF. Here the CDR3 DNA reads TGCAGTTCCTCGGGGGTGGAAGAGACCCAGTACTTC. Variable domain in full (rest from reference TRBV29-1 and TRBJ2-5): SAVISQKPSRDICQRGTSLTIQCQVDSQVTMMFWYRQQPGQSLTLIATANQGSEATYESGFVIDKFPISRPNLTFSTLTVSNMSPEDSSIYLCSSSGVEETQYFGPGTRLLVL.

The V gene is TRBV5-5, the J gene TRBJ2-7, with 7 bases fitting TRBD1. V shed 6 bases and J 3 bases; nucleotides not matched to a gene: 12. Germline CDR1 reads SGHKS; CDR2 reads YYEKEE (reference sequence). This CDR3 comprises 15 residues. The CDR3 reads CASTHLRTGSYEQYF. The CDR3 nucleotides are TGTGCCAGCACCCACCTCAGGACAGGTAGCTACGAGCAGTACTTC.

V and J are TRBV5-6 and TRBJ1-2; D unclear. The V end lost 2 bases, the J end lost 6 bases, and 14 bases lay between the germline ends. CDR3 size: 14 residues. Germline CDR1 reads SGHDT; CDR2 reads YYEEEE. CDR3 sequence (DNA): TGTGCCAGCAGCTTTTTTGGCGGGTACGATGGCTACACCTTC. It codes for CASSFFGGYDGYTF.

The CDR3 coding sequence is TGTGCCAGCACCGAGGCACGGCAGTTTTCAGAGACCCAGTACTTC. This encodes CASTEARQFSETQYF. V is TRBV2 and J is TRBJ2-5; D is unclear. The germline V gene has CDR1 SNHLY and CDR2 FYNNEI. The CDR3 length is 15 residues. Trimming took 7 bases from V and 4 from J, leaving 19 bases between them. Using reference TRBV2 and TRBJ2-5 for the parts outside the CDR3, the full variable domain is EPEVTQTPSHQVTQMGQEVILRCVPISNHLYFYWYRQILGQKVEFLVSFYNNEISEKSEIFDDQFSVERPDGSNFTLKIRSTKLEDSAMYFCASTEARQFSETQYFGPGTRLLVL.

The chain combines TRBV30 with TRBJ1-1, with D maybe TRBD1 (6 bases). The CDR3 loop spans 12 amino acids. Germline loops: CDR1 GTSNPN, CDR2 SVGIG (reference sequence). The germline V and J ends were trimmed by 5 bases and 8 bases, with 15 bases remaining between them. The CDR3 spells CAWGDRDIEAFF. The DNA of the CDR3 is TGTGCCTGGGGGGATCGGGACATCGAAGCTTTCTTT.